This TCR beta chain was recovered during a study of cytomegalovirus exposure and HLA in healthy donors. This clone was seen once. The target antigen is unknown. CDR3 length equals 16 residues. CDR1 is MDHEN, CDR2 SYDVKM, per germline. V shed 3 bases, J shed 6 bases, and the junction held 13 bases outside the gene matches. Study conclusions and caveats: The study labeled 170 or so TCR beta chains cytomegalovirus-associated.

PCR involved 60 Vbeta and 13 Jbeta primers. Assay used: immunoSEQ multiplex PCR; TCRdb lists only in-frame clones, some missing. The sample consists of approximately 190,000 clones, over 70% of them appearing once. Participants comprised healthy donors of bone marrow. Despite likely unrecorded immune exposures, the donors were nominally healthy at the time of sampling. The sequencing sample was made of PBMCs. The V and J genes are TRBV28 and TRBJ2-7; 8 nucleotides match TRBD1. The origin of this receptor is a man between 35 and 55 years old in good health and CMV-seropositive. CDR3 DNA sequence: TGTGCCAGCAGTTTGATTTCAGGGGGCGCCGTCCGCGAGCAGTACTTC. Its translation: CASSLISGGAVREQYF.